One and the same sample provided the 3 T cell receptor beta chains below, sequenced in a study of OX40 agonist ivuxolimab in advanced cancers. To prepare the library, the immunoSEQ multiplex PCR assay was applied. TCRdb mirrors the immuneACCESS table, restricted to in-frame sequences. Some clones are absent from its copies; in checked studies, under half trace to an unresolved V gene, and the reason for the others is unknown. Across this sample there are over 80,000 clones, with around 87% seen only once. Roughly 4.5% of the sample is in the top ten clones. Source: CD4+ or CD8+ T cells sorted from blood, taken in a trial of the OX40 agonist ivuxolimab. Receptor source: an adult with an advanced solid tumor such as melanoma, head and neck, liver or kidney cancer.

The chain is built from TRBV7-3 and TRBJ1-3; tentatively, D is TRBD1 (5 bases). The CDR3 is made up of 15 amino acids. Trimming took 1 base from V and 0 from J, leaving 7 bases between them. CDR1 and CDR2 from the germline V gene are SGHTA and FQGTGA. The CDR3 DNA follows: TGTGCCAGCAGCTTAAACACAGGCTCTGGAAACACCATATATTTT. This gives the protein CASSLNTGSGNTIYF. The full variable domain, its missing parts supplied by reference TRBV7-3 and TRBJ1-3, is GAGVSQTPSNKVTEKGKYVELRCDPISGHTALYWYRQSLGQGPEFLIYFQGTGAADDSGLPNDRFFAVRPEGSVSTLKIQRTERGDSAVYLCASSLNTGSGNTIYFGEGSWLTVV.

The gene calls are TRBV12-2 and TRBJ1-5; TRBD1 is the table's D call, not checked against the DNA. TRBV12-2 corresponds to a pseudogene. This CDR3 has 15 amino acids. For the CDR3, the DNA is TGTGCAAGTCGCTTAGGGGGACAGGTGAATCAGCCCCAGCATTTT. Translating gives CASRLGGQVNQPQHF.

This clone has only one observation. This chain joins TRBV9 and TRBJ1-3; TRBD1 matches 7 bases. Looked up from germline, CDR1 is SGDLS and CDR2 is YYNGEE. Losses at the gene ends were 5 bases for V and 2 bases for J; bases not matched to a gene: 10. This CDR3 region has 16 residues. CDR3 sequence reads: CASSLAPTGTGNTIYF. The CDR3 DNA reads as TGTGCCAGCAGTTTAGCCCCGACAGGGACTGGAAACACCATATATTTT.